Listed below are T cell receptor beta chains from one sample, sequenced in a study of blood T cell repertoires in COVID-19. The repertoire was sequenced with immunoSEQ multiplex PCR; TCRdb's copy has only in-frame clones and lacks some. This sample carries over 300,000 clones, 70% to 90% of them seen once, and the ten largest clones take over 9%. Sequencing was performed on PBMCs or T cells enriched from blood (not recorded which). Receptors were obtained from a middle-aged woman who had recovered from COVID-19. CDR3s leave out the opening cysteine and the closing phenylalanine or tryptophan. Each record gives: CDR3 protein, clone size, J gene, V gene. Not every row has a clone size; where given, it reads once, few, many or a size class.

ASSVESFVYNEQF	-	TRBJ2-1	TRBV9
ASSLNINTEAF	-	TRBJ1-1	TRBV28
ASSHMTSGRALFNEQF	-	TRBJ2-1	TRBV5-4
ATQGSAPRDNEQF	-	TRBJ2-1	TRBV19
ASRSGVGQGYETQY	once	TRBJ2-5	TRBV7-2
ASSPDGLAGAGEQF	-	TRBJ2-1	TRBV11-3
ASSLGTGYGYT	-	TRBJ1-2	TRBV5-4
ATSRGGLRETQY	once	TRBJ2-5	TRBV15
ASSLGQGAAYEQY	-	TRBJ2-7	TRBV9
ASSKGQYSNQPQH	-	TRBJ1-5	TRBV19
ASSLSGGANEKLF	-	TRBJ1-4	TRBV27
ASSERQGNTIY	-	TRBJ1-3	TRBV9
ASSQTGNQETQY	-	TRBJ2-5	TRBV7-3
ASSQEPGQRDTQY	-	TRBJ2-3	TRBV4-3
ASRNAGQGNEQY	-	TRBJ2-7	TRBV28
ASSQVRNEQF	-	TRBJ2-1	TRBV21-1
SARLKTEAF	-	TRBJ1-1	TRBV20-1
ASSLTVPNYGYT	-	TRBJ1-2	TRBV7-9
ASTEGANTGELF	-	TRBJ2-2	TRBV2
ASSFDRGNSPLH	-	TRBJ1-6	TRBV6-5
AWSVWARGEKLF	-	TRBJ1-4	TRBV30
ASRSRLPDTEAF	-	TRBJ1-1	TRBV2
ASCRGFYEQY	-	TRBJ2-7	TRBV27
ATSERRGGGPETQY	-	TRBJ2-5	TRBV24-1
ASSASGSEDTQY	-	TRBJ2-3	TRBV9
ASTVGTANTGELF	once	TRBJ2-2	TRBV7-6
ASSPRTGVQPQH	-	TRBJ1-5	TRBV6-5
ASSHASGSPVTDTQY	-	TRBJ2-3	TRBV3-1/TRBV3-2
ASTGGPSWGQETQY	-	TRBJ2-5	TRBV2
ASSLTSGGSTGELF	once	TRBJ2-2	TRBV7-2
ASSSLGGYT	few	TRBJ1-2	TRBV9
ASSLPTGEETQY	-	TRBJ2-5	TRBV7-9
ASSPSTSGTGNEQF	-	TRBJ2-1	TRBV18
SVAGTGEQPQH	-	TRBJ1-5	TRBV29-1
ASSFQGWVGELF	once	TRBJ2-2	TRBV27
ASSGGGQYEQY	-	TRBJ2-7	TRBV2
ASSPFEGALYGYT	-	TRBJ1-2	TRBV4-1
ASSQDPSLNEKLF	-	TRBJ1-4	TRBV4-1
ASSVVEGGRGELF	-	TRBJ2-2	TRBV9
AISEGREVYNEQF	once	TRBJ2-1	TRBV10-3
ASSFNQGAKEKLF	-	TRBJ1-4	TRBV5-8
ASSLDSGSSYEQY	-	TRBJ2-7	TRBV5-1
ASSLMTQGTYEQY	-	TRBJ2-7	TRBV7-8
ASSISLQGSHETQY	many	TRBJ2-5	TRBV19
ASSLGELAGRETQY	-	TRBJ2-5	TRBV7-3
ASQWGDTGELF	-	TRBJ2-2	TRBV5-1
ASSQLAGAATEAF	-	TRBJ1-1	TRBV3-1/TRBV3-2
ASSFSFGGGPHEATQY	-	TRBJ2-3	TRBV7-6
ASSSTGTPLYEQY	-	TRBJ2-7	TRBV2
ASSPTGANTGELF	-	TRBJ2-2	TRBV18
ASSLSRDKY	-	TRBJ2-5	TRBV5-1
ASSLFLAGEGADTQY	-	TRBJ2-3	TRBV7-2
ATSDSDRGFGYT	-	TRBJ1-2	TRBV24-1
ASSPGAVYGDTQY	-	TRBJ2-3	TRBV6-4
ASSHGSYSYEQY	-	TRBJ2-7	TRBV3-1/TRBV3-2